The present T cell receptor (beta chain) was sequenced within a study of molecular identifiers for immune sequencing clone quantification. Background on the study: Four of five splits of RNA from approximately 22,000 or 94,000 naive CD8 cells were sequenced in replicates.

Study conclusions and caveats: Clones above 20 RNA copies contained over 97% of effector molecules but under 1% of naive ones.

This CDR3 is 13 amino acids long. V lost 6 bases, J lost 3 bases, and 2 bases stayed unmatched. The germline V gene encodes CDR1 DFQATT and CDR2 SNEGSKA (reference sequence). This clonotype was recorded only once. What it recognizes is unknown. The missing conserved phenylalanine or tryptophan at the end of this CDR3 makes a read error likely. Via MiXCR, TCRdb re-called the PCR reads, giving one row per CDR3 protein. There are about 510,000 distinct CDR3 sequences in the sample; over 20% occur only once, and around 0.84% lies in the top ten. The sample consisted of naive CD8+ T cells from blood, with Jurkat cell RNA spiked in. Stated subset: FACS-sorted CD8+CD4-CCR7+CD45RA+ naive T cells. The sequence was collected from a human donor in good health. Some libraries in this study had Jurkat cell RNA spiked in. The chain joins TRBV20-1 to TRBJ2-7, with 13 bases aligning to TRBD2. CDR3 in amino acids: CSAWTSGSYEQYS. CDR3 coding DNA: TGCAGTGCCTGGACTAGCGGGAGCTACGAGCAGTACTCC.